This passage covers 5 T cell receptor beta chains from one sample sequenced in a study of OX40 agonist ivuxolimab in advanced cancers. TCRdb's table, derived via immunoSEQ multiplex PCR, lists solely in-frame clones and lacks some. The table shows fewer than 45,000 clones, with around 83% occurring only once. Sequences were derived from CD4+ or CD8+ T cells sorted from blood, sampled in a trial of the OX40 agonist ivuxolimab. The receptors derive from an adult with an advanced solid tumor such as melanoma, head and neck, liver or kidney cancer.

The chain is built from TRBV12-5 and TRBJ1-2; the D gene is possibly TRBD1 (6 bases). Trimming left V 4 bases short and J 3 bases short, with 12 bases between. The CDR3 runs 14 residues. Germline V gene data show CDR1 as LGHNT and CDR2 as FRNRAP. In nucleotides, the CDR3 is TGTGCTAGTGGTTCCTTACAGGGAGACTATGGCTACACCTTC. The encoded protein is CASGSLQGDYGYTF.

DNA of the CDR3: TGCGCCAGCAGCCAATTGGTTGGGGCCCCTGAAGCTTTCTTT. This sequence encodes CASSQLVGAPEAFF. The gene calls are TRBV4-3 and TRBJ1-1, with D tentatively TRBD1 (5 bases). Between the trimmed V and J ends, which lost 2 bases and 6 bases, there was a span of 13 bases. CDR1 LGHNA and CDR2 YSLEER come from the germline V gene. The CDR3 spans 14 residues.

The chain links TRBV5-4 to TRBJ2-5; D may be TRBD1 (6 bases). Deletions cut 2 bases from V and 5 bases from J, with 16 bases between. Germline CDR1 reads SGHNT; CDR2 reads YYREEE (reference sequence). This CDR3 is built from 15 residues. In nucleotides, the CDR3 is TGTGCCAGCAGCTTTTTTGGGGGCCTACGGGAGACCCAGTACTTC. This gives the protein CASSFFGGLRETQYF.

The chain is built from TRBV6-5 and TRBJ1-2; the match to TRBD1 covers 7 bases. The CDR3 consists of 15 residues. The trim removed 3 bases at V and 6 bases at J, leaving 10 bases unmatched. Germline CDR1 reads MNHEY; CDR2 reads SVGAGI. This CDR3 reads CASSYGAGGFNGYTF. The CDR3 region has the DNA TGTGCCAGCAGTTATGGGGCAGGGGGGTTCAATGGCTACACCTTC.

The chain combines TRBV7-6 with TRBJ1-2; D gene ambiguous. The CDR3 extends over 13 amino acids. Germline assignment: CDR1 SGHVS and CDR2 FNYEAQ. Trimming removed 1 base at V and 0 bases at J, with 3 bases between. The CDR3, as DNA: TGTGCCAGCAGCTTAGGGGCTAACTATGGCTACACCTTC. Encoded protein: CASSLGANYGYTF.